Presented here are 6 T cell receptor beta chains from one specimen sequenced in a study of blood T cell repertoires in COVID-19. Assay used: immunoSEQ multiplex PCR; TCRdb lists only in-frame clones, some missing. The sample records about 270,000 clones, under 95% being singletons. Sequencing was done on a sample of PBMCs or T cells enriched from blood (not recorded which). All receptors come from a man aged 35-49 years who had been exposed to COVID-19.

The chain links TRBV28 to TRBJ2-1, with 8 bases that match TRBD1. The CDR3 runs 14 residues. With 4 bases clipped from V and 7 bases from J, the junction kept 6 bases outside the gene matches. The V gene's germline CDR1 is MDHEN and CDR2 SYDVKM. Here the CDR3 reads CASSSTGEINEQFF. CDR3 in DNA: TGTGCCAGCAGTTCGACAGGGGAGATAAATGAGCAGTTCTTC.

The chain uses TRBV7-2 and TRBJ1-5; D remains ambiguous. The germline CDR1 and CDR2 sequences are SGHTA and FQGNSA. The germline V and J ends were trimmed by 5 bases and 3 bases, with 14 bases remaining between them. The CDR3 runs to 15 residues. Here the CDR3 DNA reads TGTGCCAGCAGCCGGAGGGCTCAGCCCAATCAGCCCCAGCATTTT. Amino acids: CASSRRAQPNQPQHF. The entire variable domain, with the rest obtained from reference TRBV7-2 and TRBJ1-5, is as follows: GAGVSQSPSNKVTEKGKDVELRCDPISGHTALYWYRQSLGQGLEFLIYFQGNSAPDKSGLPSDRFSAERTGGSVSTLTIQRTQQEDSAVYLCASSRRAQPNQPQHFGDGTRLSIL.

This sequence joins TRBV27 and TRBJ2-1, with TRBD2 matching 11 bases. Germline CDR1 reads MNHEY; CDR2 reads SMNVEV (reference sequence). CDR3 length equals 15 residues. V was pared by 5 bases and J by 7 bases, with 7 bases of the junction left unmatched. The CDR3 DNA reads TGTGCCAGCAGTGTACTAGCGGGAGTAAGTAATGAGCAGTTCTTC. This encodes CASSVLAGVSNEQFF.

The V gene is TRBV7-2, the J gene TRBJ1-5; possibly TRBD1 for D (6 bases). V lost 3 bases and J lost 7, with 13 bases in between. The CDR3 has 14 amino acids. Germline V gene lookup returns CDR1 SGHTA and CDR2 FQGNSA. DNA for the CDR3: TGTGCCAGCAGCTTTAAGGGGGTTGGACAGCCCCAGCATTTT. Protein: CASSFKGVGQPQHF. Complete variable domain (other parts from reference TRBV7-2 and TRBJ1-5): GAGVSQSPSNKVTEKGKDVELRCDPISGHTALYWYRQSLGQGLEFLIYFQGNSAPDKSGLPSDRFSAERTGGSVSTLTIQRTQQEDSAVYLCASSFKGVGQPQHFGDGTRLSIL.

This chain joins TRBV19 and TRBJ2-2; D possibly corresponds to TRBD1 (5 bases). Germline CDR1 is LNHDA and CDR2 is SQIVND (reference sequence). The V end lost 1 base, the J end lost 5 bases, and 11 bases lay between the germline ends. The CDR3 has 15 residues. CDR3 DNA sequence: TGTGCCAGTAGTATAGCCCGCAGGGAAACCGGGGAGCTGTTTTTT. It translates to CASSIARRETGELFF. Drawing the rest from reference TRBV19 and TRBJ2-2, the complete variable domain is DGGITQSPKYLFRKEGQNVTLSCEQNLNHDAMYWYRQDPGQGLRLIYYSQIVNDFQKGDIAEGYSVSREKKESFPLTVTSAQKNPTAFYLCASSIARRETGELFFGEGSRLTVL.

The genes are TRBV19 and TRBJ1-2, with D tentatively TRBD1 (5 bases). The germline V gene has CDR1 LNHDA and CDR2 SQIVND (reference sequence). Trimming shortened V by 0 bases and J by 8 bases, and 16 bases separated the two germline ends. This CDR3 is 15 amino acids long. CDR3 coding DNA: TGTGCCAGTAGTATAGATAACAGGCCCTCGAGGGGCTACACCTTC. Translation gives CASSIDNRPSRGYTF.